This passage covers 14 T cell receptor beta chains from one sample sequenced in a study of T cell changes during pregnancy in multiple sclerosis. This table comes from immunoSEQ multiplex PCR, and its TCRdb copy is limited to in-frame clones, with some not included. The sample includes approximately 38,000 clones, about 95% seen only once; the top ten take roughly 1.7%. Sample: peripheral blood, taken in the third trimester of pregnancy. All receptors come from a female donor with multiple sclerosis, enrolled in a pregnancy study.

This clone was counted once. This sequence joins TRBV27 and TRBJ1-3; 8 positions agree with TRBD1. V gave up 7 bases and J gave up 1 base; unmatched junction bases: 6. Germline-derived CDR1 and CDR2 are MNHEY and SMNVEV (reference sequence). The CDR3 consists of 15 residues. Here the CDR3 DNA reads TGTGCCAGCAAGAGGGACAGGTTTTCTGGAAACACCATATATTTT. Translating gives CASKRDRFSGNTIYF.

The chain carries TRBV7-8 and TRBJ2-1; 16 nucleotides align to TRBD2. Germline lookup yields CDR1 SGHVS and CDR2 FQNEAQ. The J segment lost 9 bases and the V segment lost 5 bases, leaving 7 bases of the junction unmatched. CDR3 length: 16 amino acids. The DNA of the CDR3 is TGTGCCAGCAGCCCAGGGACTAGCGGGAGGGCGGGTGAGCAGTTCTTC. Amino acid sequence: CASSPGTSGRAGEQFF.

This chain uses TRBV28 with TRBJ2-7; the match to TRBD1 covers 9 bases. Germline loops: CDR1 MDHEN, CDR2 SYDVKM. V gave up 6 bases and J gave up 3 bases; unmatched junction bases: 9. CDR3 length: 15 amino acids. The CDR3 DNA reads TGTGCCAGCAGATCACCGGGACAGGGTGGCTACGAGCAGTACTTC. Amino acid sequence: CASRSPGQGGYEQYF.

The CDR3: CASSDSNGVTDTQYF. The CDR3 region has the DNA TGTGCCAGCAGTGACTCGAACGGGGTCACAGATACGCAGTATTTT. The V and J genes are TRBV6-4 and TRBJ2-3; maybe TRBD2 (5 bases). The CDR3 sequence is 15 residues long. Deletions cut 0 bases from V and 2 bases from J, with 9 bases between. CDR1 and CDR2 from the germline V gene are MRHNA and SNTAGT.

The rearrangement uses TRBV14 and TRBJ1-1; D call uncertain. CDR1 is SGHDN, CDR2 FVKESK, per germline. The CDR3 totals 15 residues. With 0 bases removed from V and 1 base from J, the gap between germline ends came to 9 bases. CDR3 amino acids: CASSQELRRNTEAFF. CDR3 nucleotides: TGTGCCAGCAGCCAAGAACTACGGCGGAACACTGAAGCTTTCTTT.

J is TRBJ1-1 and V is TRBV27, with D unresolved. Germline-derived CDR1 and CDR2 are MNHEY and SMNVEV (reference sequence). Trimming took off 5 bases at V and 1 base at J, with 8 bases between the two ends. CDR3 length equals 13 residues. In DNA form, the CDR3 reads TGTGCCAGCAGTCGCGGAACGAACACTGAAGCTTTCTTT. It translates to CASSRGTNTEAFF.

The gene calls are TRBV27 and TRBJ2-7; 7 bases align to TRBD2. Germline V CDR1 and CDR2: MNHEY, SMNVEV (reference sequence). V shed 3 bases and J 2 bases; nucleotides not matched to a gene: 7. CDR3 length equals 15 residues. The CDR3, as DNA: TGTGCCAGCAGTTTGGGATGGGGGGGACCCTACGAGCAGTACTTC. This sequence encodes CASSLGWGGPYEQYF.

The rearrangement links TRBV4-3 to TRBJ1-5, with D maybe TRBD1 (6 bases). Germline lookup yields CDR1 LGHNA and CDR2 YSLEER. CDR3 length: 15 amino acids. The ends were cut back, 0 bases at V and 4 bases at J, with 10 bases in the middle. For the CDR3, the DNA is TGCGCCAGCAGCCAAGACACAGGGAGAAATCAGCCCCAGCATTTT. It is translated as CASSQDTGRNQPQHF.

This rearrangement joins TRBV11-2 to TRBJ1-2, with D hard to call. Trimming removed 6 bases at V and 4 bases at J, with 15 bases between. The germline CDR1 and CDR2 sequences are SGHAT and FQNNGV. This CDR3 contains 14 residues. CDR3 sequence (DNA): TGTGCCAGCAGTTCCGCTAGCGGGATCTATGGCTACACCTTC. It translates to CASSSASGIYGYTF.

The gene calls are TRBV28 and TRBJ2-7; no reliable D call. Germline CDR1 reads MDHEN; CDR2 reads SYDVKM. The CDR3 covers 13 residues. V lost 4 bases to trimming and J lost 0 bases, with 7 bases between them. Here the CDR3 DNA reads TGTGCCAGCAGTTCTATAGACTCCTACGAGCAGTACTTC. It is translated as CASSSIDSYEQYF.

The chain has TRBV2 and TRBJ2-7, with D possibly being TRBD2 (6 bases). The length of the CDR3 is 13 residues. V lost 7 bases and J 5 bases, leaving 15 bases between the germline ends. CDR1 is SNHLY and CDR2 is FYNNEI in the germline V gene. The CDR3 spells CASMGREEDEQYF. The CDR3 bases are TGTGCCAGCATGGGCAGGGAGGAAGACGAGCAGTACTTC.

The CDR3 bases are TGTGCCACCAGCAGAGAGGCTCATGAGCAGTTCTTC. It specifies CATSREAHEQFF. The chain couples TRBV15 to TRBJ2-1; D is undetermined. Germline V gene sequence: CDR1 LNHNV, CDR2 YYDKDF (reference sequence). The CDR3 has 12 amino acids. Between the trimmed V and J ends, which lost 0 bases and 8 bases, there was a span of 5 bases.

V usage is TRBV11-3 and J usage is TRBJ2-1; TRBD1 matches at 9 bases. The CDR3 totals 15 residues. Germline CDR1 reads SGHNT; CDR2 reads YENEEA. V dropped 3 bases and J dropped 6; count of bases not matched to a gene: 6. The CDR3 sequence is CASSFRDRVSNEQFF. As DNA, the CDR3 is TGTGCCAGCAGCTTCCGGGACAGGGTTTCCAATGAGCAGTTCTTC.

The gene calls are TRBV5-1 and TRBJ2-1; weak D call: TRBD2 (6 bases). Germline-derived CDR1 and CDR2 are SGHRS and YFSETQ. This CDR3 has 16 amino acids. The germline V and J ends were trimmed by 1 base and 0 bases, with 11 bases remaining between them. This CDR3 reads CASSLIDGGSYNEQFF. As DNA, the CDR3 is TGCGCCAGCAGCTTGATTGACGGGGGCTCCTACAATGAGCAGTTCTTC.